What follows are 27 T cell receptor beta chains derived from one specimen sequenced in a study of T cells after yellow fever vaccination. Using its own MiXCR run on the 5' RACE reads, TCRdb lists one record per CDR3 protein. The sample includes about 320,000 distinct CDR3 sequences, approximately 11% of them seen just once. Specimen: CD4+ T cells sorted from PBMCs, collected 45 days after the yellow fever booster vaccination. These receptors originate from a man aged 18-30 years who received the YFV17D yellow fever vaccine.

The chain uses TRBV4-2 and TRBJ2-3; D is unresolved. Germline assignment: CDR1 LGHNA and CDR2 YNFKEQ. The CDR3 is 17 amino acids. V was cut by 0 bases and J by 2 bases, with 15 bases left in between. CDR3 bases: TGTGCCAGCAGCCAAGAACAAGGCAGGACCCTCACAGATACGCAGTATTTT. This sequence encodes CASSQEQGRTLTDTQYF.

This clonotype appeared a few times. The rearrangement uses TRBV9 and TRBJ2-7, with 8 positions matching TRBD1. The ends lost 2 bases at V and 4 bases at J; junction bases unmatched: 5. The CDR3 is 14 residues long. The germline V gene encodes CDR1 SGDLS and CDR2 YYNGEE. The CDR3: CASSVTDRAYEQYF. The CDR3 region has the DNA TGTGCCAGCAGCGTGACGGACAGGGCGTACGAGCAGTACTTC.

This clonotype was seen only a few times. This chain joins TRBV6-6 and TRBJ2-1; perhaps TRBD2 as D (5 bases). This CDR3 is built from 15 residues. V was shortened by 2 bases and J by 15 bases, with 23 bases between the two germline ends. Germline values: CDR1 MNHNY, CDR2 SVGAGI (reference sequence). CDR3 amino acids: CASSYPSGSLNGGFF. The DNA of the CDR3 is TGTGCCAGCAGTTACCCATCGGGGAGCCTAAACGGAGGGTTCTTC.

This clonotype came up a few times. The chain uses TRBV5-1 and TRBJ2-3; unclear D gene. V lost 5 bases, J lost 1 base, and 11 bases lay in between. Per germline, CDR1 SGHRS and CDR2 YFSETQ. There are 14 residues in the CDR3. This CDR3 reads CASRGYIGTDTQYF. The CDR3 bases are TGCGCCAGCAGGGGCTACATAGGCACAGATACGCAGTATTTT.

This clonotype was counted ten times or more. The chain combines TRBV7-9 with TRBJ2-4, with D tentatively TRBD1 (5 bases). CDR1 is SEHNR and CDR2 is FQNEAQ in the germline V gene (reference sequence). CDR3 size: 14 residues. V was cut by 2 bases and J by 8 bases, with 13 bases left in between. The CDR3 bases are TGTGCCAGCAGCTTACGGGCAGGGTCATACATTCAGTACTTC. This codes for CASSLRAGSYIQYF.

The chain links TRBV2 to TRBJ2-1, with D possibly matching TRBD2 (5 bases). The CDR3 length is 16 residues. Trimming cost V 3 bases and J 0 bases, with 12 bases left between them. Per the germline V gene, CDR1 is SNHLY and CDR2 is FYNNEI. CDR3 sequence: CASSERAISSYNEQFF. DNA for the CDR3: TGTGCCAGCAGTGAGAGGGCCATTAGCTCCTACAATGAGCAGTTCTTC.

The V call is TRBV10-3, the J call TRBJ2-6, with 12 bases identical to TRBD1. The ends lost 6 bases at V and 3 bases at J; junction bases unmatched: 9. CDR1 and CDR2 (germline): ENHRY, SYGVKD. This CDR3 region has 18 residues. The CDR3 coding sequence is TGTGCCATCAGATCCGGGACAGGGGGCTCGAATGGGGCCAACGTCCTGACTTTC. Its protein is CAIRSGTGGSNGANVLTF.

This clonotype showed up just a few times. The V call is TRBV20-1, the J call TRBJ1-6, with 8 bases fitting TRBD1. V lost 6 bases, J lost 11 bases, and 6 bases stayed unmatched. Germline V lookup: CDR1 DFQATT, CDR2 SNEGSKA (reference sequence). This CDR3 is built from 12 residues. CDR3 loop: CSAKDRVAPLHF. As DNA, the CDR3 is TGCAGTGCGAAGGACAGGGTGGCACCCCTCCACTTT.

This clonotype was seen ten or more times. This chain connects TRBV21-1 to TRBJ2-2; the table names TRBD2, a call not compared with the DNA. TRBV21-1 represents a pseudogene. The CDR3 loop spans 21 amino acids. This CDR3 reads CASSKARPDWDGEGPDGALFF. In DNA, the CDR3 is TGTGCCAGCAGCAAAGCGCGCCCAGATTGGGACGGGGAGGGCCCCGACGGGGCGCTGTTTTTT.

In this sample, this clonotype turned up a few times. The chain links TRBV11-2 to TRBJ2-4; a weak D match, TRBD2 (5 bases). Germline V lookup: CDR1 SGHAT, CDR2 FQNNGV. The CDR3 sequence is 15 residues long. Trimming left V 4 bases short and J 5 bases short, with 15 bases between. CDR3 sequence (DNA): TGTGCCAGCAGCTCTATCAGAGGGCGAGAAAACATTCAGTACTTC. It encodes CASSSIRGRENIQYF.

This clonotype was seen ten or more times. The chain carries TRBV12-3 or TRBV12-4 and TRBJ2-3, with D possibly being TRBD1 or TRBD2 (5 bases each). The V end lost 0 bases, the J end lost 3 bases, and 7 bases lay between the germline ends. The CDR3 totals 14 residues. CDR3 in DNA: TGTGCCAGCAGTTTAGCAGGGGAGACAGATACGCAGTATTTT. It specifies CASSLAGETDTQYF.

This chain connects TRBV18 to TRBJ2-1; tentatively, D is TRBD1 (6 bases). Trimming took 3 bases from V and 4 from J, leaving 10 bases between them. There are 14 residues in the CDR3. Per germline, CDR1 KGHSH and CDR2 LQKENI. In nucleotides, the CDR3 is TGTGCCAGCTCACCGGGGACATTTTACAATGAGCAGTTCTTC. As protein: CASSPGTFYNEQFF. The entire variable domain, with the rest obtained from reference TRBV18 and TRBJ2-1, is as follows: NAGVMQNPRHLVRRRGQEARLRCSPMKGHSHVYWYRQLPEEGLKFMVYLQKENIIDESGMPKERFSAEFPKEGPSILRIQQVVRGDSAAYFCASSPGTFYNEQFFGPGTRLTVL.

This clonotype was observed a few times. The chain carries TRBV5-1 and TRBJ2-7; 8 nucleotides align to TRBD1. This CDR3 is built from 16 residues. V trimming: 4 bases; J trimming: 0 bases; junction bases outside the gene matches: 9. Germline values: CDR1 SGHRS, CDR2 YFSETQ. The CDR3 is CASSPGTGPISYEQYF. In DNA, the CDR3 is TGCGCCAGCAGCCCAGGGACAGGCCCTATCTCCTACGAGCAGTACTTC.

J is TRBJ2-3 and V is TRBV7-2; 7 bases fit TRBD1. The CDR3 is made up of 15 amino acids. CDR1 SGHTA and CDR2 FQGNSA come from the germline V gene. J lost 2 bases, V lost 5 bases, and 7 bases had no gene match. The CDR3: CASSPYRGTTDTQYF. The CDR3, as DNA: TGTGCCAGCAGCCCCTACAGGGGAACCACAGATACGCAGTATTTT.

A few counts support this clonotype. The chain recombines TRBV4-3 with TRBJ2-5; 12 nucleotides line up with TRBD2. There are 18 residues in the CDR3. The V segment lost 0 bases and the J segment 4 bases; nucleotides outside the gene matches: 9. Germline V CDR1 and CDR2: LGHNA, YSLEER. As DNA, the CDR3 is TGCGCCAGCAGCCAAGATTGGCTAGCGGGGGGGCCCCCAGAGACCCAGTACTTC. Translated: CASSQDWLAGGPPETQYF.

The chain recombines TRBV6-5 with TRBJ2-1; 9 bases align to TRBD2. This CDR3 has 17 amino acids. Germline CDR1 and CDR2: MNHEY and SVGAGI. V dropped 0 bases and J dropped 1; count of bases not matched to a gene: 4. DNA of the CDR3: TGTGCCAGCAGTTACTCGCGGGGGGGCCGTTCCTACAATGAGCAGTTCTTC. It specifies CASSYSRGGRSYNEQFF.

The chain recombines TRBV5-4 with TRBJ1-2, with D possibly being TRBD1 (5 bases). Germline CDR1 reads SGHNT; CDR2 reads YYREEE (reference sequence). V was cut by 3 bases and J by 6 bases, with 15 bases left in between. This CDR3 contains 14 residues. CDR3 nucleotide sequence: TGTGCCAGCAGCTCGACAGTCGCCGTTGATGGCTACACCTTC. As protein: CASSSTVAVDGYTF.

The V and J genes are TRBV7-9 and TRBJ2-6; TRBD2 matches at 7 bases. Germline CDR1 and CDR2: SEHNR and FQNEAQ (reference sequence). This CDR3 is built from 15 residues. Trimming cost V 4 bases and J 4 bases; bases outside gene matches: 4. The CDR3: CASSSREDGANVLTF. Here the CDR3 DNA reads TGTGCCAGCAGCTCTCGGGAGGACGGGGCCAACGTCCTGACTTTC.

CDR3: CASSSPSPRGDYGYTF. In DNA form, the CDR3 reads TGTGCCAGCAGTTCCCCGTCCCCGAGGGGGGACTATGGCTACACCTTC. V gene TRBV28 combines with J gene TRBJ1-2; maybe TRBD1 (6 bases). CDR1 and CDR2 (germline): MDHEN, SYDVKM. Trimming removed 4 bases from V and 3 bases from J, with 18 bases in between. This CDR3 has 16 amino acids.

This clonotype was seen only a few times. V usage is TRBV10-3 and J usage is TRBJ2-3; D possibly corresponds to TRBD1 (6 bases). This CDR3 is 13 amino acids long. Germline values: CDR1 ENHRY, CDR2 SYGVKD. V lost 7 bases and J lost 2, with 10 bases in between. The CDR3 spells CAIKRQVTDTQYF. The CDR3 nucleotides read TGTGCCATCAAGAGACAGGTCACAGATACGCAGTATTTT.

This chain links TRBV21-1 with TRBJ2-7. TRBV21-1 is designated a pseudogene. This CDR3 spans 11 amino acids. This CDR3 reads CASSKKTRQYV. CDR3 DNA sequence: TGTGCCAGCAGCAAAAAGACTAGACAGTACGTC.

The table lists this clonotype with many counts. CDR3 nucleotide sequence: TGTGCCAGCAGCTTAGGGACAGGGGCCCCCTTTATATCACCCCTCCACTTT. This translates into CASSLGTGAPFISPLHF. The rearrangement uses TRBV7-2 and TRBJ1-6; 9 bases map to TRBD1. This CDR3 region has 17 residues. CDR1 is SGHTA, CDR2 FQGNSA, per germline. Trimming cost V 1 base and J 10 bases; bases outside gene matches: 11. Complete variable domain (other parts from reference TRBV7-2 and TRBJ1-6): GAGVSQSPSNKVTEKGKDVELRCDPISGHTALYWYRQSLGQGLEFLIYFQGNSAPDKSGLPSDRFSAERTGGSVSTLTIQRTQQEDSAVYLCASSLGTGAPFISPLHFGNGTRLTVT.

This clonotype was seen ten or more times. V is TRBV4-2 and J is TRBJ2-5; TRBD2 matches 14 bases. The CDR3 has 20 amino acids. The V gene end was trimmed by 0 bases and the J gene end by 1 base; junction bases not matched to a gene: 10. Germline V gene sequence: CDR1 LGHNA, CDR2 YNFKEQ. Here the CDR3 DNA reads TGTGCCAGCAGCCAAGAGGCCAGGGGGACTAGCGGGGGTAGCCAAGAGACCCAGTACTTC. The encoded protein is CASSQEARGTSGGSQETQYF.

Here the CDR3 DNA reads TGCAGTGCTCCATGGTGGGAGGTCTATGGCTACACCTTC. As protein: CSAPWWEVYGYTF. The chain is built from TRBV20-1 and TRBJ1-2; D is unresolved. CDR3 length: 13 amino acids. Between the trimmed V and J ends, which lost 5 bases and 4 bases, there was a span of 14 bases. Germline V gives CDR1 DFQATT, CDR2 SNEGSKA (reference sequence).

The CDR3 sequence is CASRNSGQPTLYGYTF. The CDR3 DNA follows: TGTGCCAGCAGGAACTCCGGGCAGCCCACACTCTATGGCTACACCTTC. The chain carries TRBV28 and TRBJ1-2, with D unresolved. The CDR3 has 16 residues. V lost 6 bases and J lost 4, with 21 bases in between. The germline V gene encodes CDR1 MDHEN and CDR2 SYDVKM.

This clonotype was seen a few times. The rearrangement joins TRBV7-2 to TRBJ2-3, with D perhaps matching TRBD1 (5 bases). The CDR3 spans 14 residues. Germline assignment: CDR1 SGHTA and CDR2 FQGNSA. The germline V and J ends were trimmed by 5 bases and 4 bases, with 13 bases remaining between them. The CDR3 DNA reads TGTGCCAGCAGCCCAGGGTTCGGGCCAGATACGCAGTATTTT. Translation: CASSPGFGPDTQYF.

This clonotype has a handful of counts. The genes are TRBV4-2 and TRBJ1-2, with 11 bases matching TRBD1. With 1 base clipped from V and 10 bases from J, the junction kept 8 bases outside the gene matches. The length of the CDR3 is 15 residues. CDR1 and CDR2 from the germline V gene are LGHNA and YNFKEQ. The CDR3 region has the DNA TGTGCCAGCAGCCAAGTCGAGGGACAGGGGGGGAACTACACCTTC. Residues: CASSQVEGQGGNYTF.